These T cell receptor beta chains were read from a single sample in a study of blood T cell repertoires in COVID-19. The repertoire was sequenced with immunoSEQ multiplex PCR; TCRdb's copy has only in-frame clones and lacks some. This table holds some 190,000 clones, 70% to 90% found once. The sample consisted of peripheral blood. The receptor source for this set is an elderly man with COVID-19, enrolled during active disease. The conserved cysteine and the conserved F or W are not part of the CDR3 here.

v_call: TRBV28
cdr3_aa: ASSFGGARNSPLH

v_call: TRBV5-1
cdr3_aa: ASSTTGSSEKLF

v_call: TRBV18
cdr3_aa: ASSKDRTTEAF

v_call: TRBV6-5
cdr3_aa: ASRRQGYYNEQF

v_call: TRBV5-1
cdr3_aa: ASSLGASGGPILLRNEQF

v_call: TRBV5-1
cdr3_aa: ASSGGQGGAGELF

v_call: TRBV9
cdr3_aa: ASSVGPGTNIQY

v_call: TRBV5-5
cdr3_aa: ASSLVGQGLAKNIQY

v_call: TRBV27
cdr3_aa: ASSLFGQNNSPLH

v_call: TRBV12-3/TRBV12-4
cdr3_aa: ASRGTQNTEAF

v_call: TRBV5-4
cdr3_aa: ASGSGGALTGELF

v_call: TRBV28
cdr3_aa: ATSGGTGLHEQY

v_call: TRBV6-5
cdr3_aa: ASTPRDRRAEAF

v_call: TRBV28
cdr3_aa: ASSSRQSQETQY

v_call: TRBV5-1
cdr3_aa: ASSPGLAGYQETQY

v_call: TRBV7-2
cdr3_aa: AFSDSLTDTQY

v_call: TRBV5-4
cdr3_aa: ASSQGQEDGYT

v_call: TRBV18
cdr3_aa: ASSLKTASYEQY

v_call: TRBV11-3
cdr3_aa: ASSLDQTGELF

v_call: TRBV2
cdr3_aa: ASSDITRTDTQY

v_call: TRBV4-3
cdr3_aa: ASSRTTGYGYT

v_call: TRBV5-4
cdr3_aa: ASSSWTRGETQY

v_call: TRBV18
cdr3_aa: ASSPPSANTGELF

v_call: TRBV27
cdr3_aa: ASSLFGAGGGTDTQY

v_call: TRBV7-9
cdr3_aa: ASSTGYGDTQY

v_call: TRBV30
cdr3_aa: AWDRANTEAF

v_call: TRBV5-5
cdr3_aa: ASSSQGGRSYNEQF

v_call: TRBV19
cdr3_aa: ASTSRQGGYT

v_call: TRBV5-1
cdr3_aa: ASSLGGGNGYT

v_call: TRBV7-2
cdr3_aa: ASSLRQGGGNTIY

v_call: TRBV6-1
cdr3_aa: ASSEAGGGGTDTQY

v_call: TRBV5-1
cdr3_aa: ASSTDRVEQY

v_call: TRBV5-1
cdr3_aa: ASRQGQMNTEAF

v_call: TRBV10-3
cdr3_aa: AISEGQGGTYGYT

v_call: TRBV18
cdr3_aa: ASSPQPGGLPY

v_call: TRBV6-6
cdr3_aa: ASSPTNTGARTDTQY